Following are 26 T cell receptor beta chains from one sample sequenced in a study of tumor-infiltrating lymphocytes in primary liver carcinoma. The template, approximately 500 ng total RNA, yielded TCR beta cDNA made with a constant-region primer. Three nested multiplex PCR rounds, a slightly modified ARM-PCR method, built the TCR beta libraries. Use of TRBV1-TRBV30 forward primers with a C-beta reverse primer characterized the first two PCR rounds, which lasted about 11 cycles each. In TCRdb, the multiplex PCR reads were re-called with MiXCR into one record per CDR3 protein. The sample lists more than 150,000 distinct CDR3 sequences, 50% to 75% seen once, with approximately 68% in the top ten. Unsorted whole blood supplied the blood RNA, and germline DNA was isolated too. Specimen: peripheral blood. The origin of the receptors is a man aged 40-49 years with primary liver carcinoma and hepatitis B virus infection.

Only one count was recorded for this clonotype. V usage is TRBV4-1 and J usage is TRBJ1-2; D unresolved. The V gene lost 0 bases and the J gene lost 0 bases, with 11 bases spanning the gap. The CDR3 has 16 amino acids. Germline V gene data show CDR1 as MGHRA and CDR2 as YSYEKL. The CDR3 DNA follows: TGCGCCAGCAGCCAAGAGGCACCAGCCACTAACTATGGCTACACCTTC. It is translated as CASSQEAPATNYGYTF.

This clonotype was found a few times. The gene calls are TRBV29-1 and TRBJ2-2; 8 nucleotides line up with TRBD1. V was pared by 6 bases and J by 6 bases, with 9 bases of the junction left unmatched. The CDR3 sequence is 14 residues long. Germline loops: CDR1 SQVTM, CDR2 ANQGSEA. DNA for the CDR3: TGCAGCGTGTTTGCACAGGGGGGCGCCGGGGAGCTGTTTTTT. This sequence encodes CSVFAQGGAGELFF.

Comments on this clonotype: This likely comes from a read error, as the CDR3 has no conserved phenylalanine or tryptophan at its end. The chain joins TRBV29-1 to TRBJ2-7, with 11 nucleotides matching TRBD1. CDR3 length equals 13 residues. Germline CDR1 SQVTM, CDR2 ANQGSEA. V trimming: 6 bases; J trimming: 2 bases; junction bases outside the gene matches: 3. CDR3 loop: CSVGTGGTYEQYL. CDR3 bases: TGCAGCGTCGGGACAGGGGGTACCTACGAGCAGTACTTA.

Many counts were recorded for this clonotype. The chain employs TRBV29-1 and TRBJ2-5, with 10 bases that match TRBD2. The length of the CDR3 is 15 residues. Unmatched junction bases numbered 11, after V lost 7 bases and J lost 3 bases. Germline CDR1 SQVTM, CDR2 ANQGSEA. The chain's CDR3 is CSARRGLAGEETQYF. Here the CDR3 DNA reads TGCAGCGCCCGGCGCGGGCTAGCGGGAGAAGAGACCCAGTACTTC.

Note on this clonotype: This may arise from a read error, as a much more abundant clone is one base away. The chain joins TRBV25-1 to TRBJ1-1; D possibly corresponds to TRBD1 (5 bases). The V gene lost 10 bases and the J gene lost 5 bases, with 14 bases spanning the gap. The CDR3 spans 12 residues. Germline V gives CDR1 MGHDK, CDR2 SYGVNS. CDR3 protein: CANTDKRTEAFF. Written as DNA, the CDR3 is TGTGCCAACACGGACAAGAGGACTGAAGCTTTCTTT.

As for this clonotype: One end of the junction does not line up with germline, which may come from a read error. This sequence joins TRBV11-2 and TRBJ1-6; D possibly corresponds to TRBD1 (5 bases). The CDR3 has 15 residues. Germline-derived CDR1 and CDR2 are SGHAT and FQNNGV. CDR3 in amino acids: CASREERGRASLLHF. CDR3 bases: TGTGCCAGCAGGGAAGAGAGGGGCCGGGCTTCACTCCTCCACTTT.

The chain is built from TRBV10-3 and TRBJ2-4; a possible D gene is TRBD1 (6 bases). V was shortened by 9 bases and J by 0 bases, with 15 bases between the two germline ends. Germline CDR1 is ENHRY and CDR2 is SYGVKD. The CDR3 spans 15 residues. The CDR3 DNA sequence: TGTGCCATTAGGGACAACACTATAGCCAAAAACATTCAGTACTTC. Translation: CAIRDNTIAKNIQYF.

This clonotype has more than one count but fewer than ten. V is TRBV29-1 and J is TRBJ2-7; no firm D call. CDR3 length: 11 residues. Germline assignment: CDR1 SQVTM and CDR2 ANQGSEA. V was clipped by 7 bases and J by 2 bases, with 9 bases between them. DNA for the CDR3: TGCAGCGCTGAGACAACCTACGAGCAGTACTTC. As protein: CSAETTYEQYF.

To note about this clonotype: The junction and the germline gene differ at one end; a read error may be behind it. The rearrangement links TRBV28 to TRBJ2-1, with 7 positions matching TRBD2. The V gene's germline CDR1 is MDHEN and CDR2 SYDVKM. This CDR3 spans 16 amino acids. The CDR3: CASSSPRAGVFGEQFF. CDR3 sequence (DNA): TGTGCCAGTAGTTCCCCTAGGGCGGGAGTTTTCGGTGAGCAGTTCTTC.

The J gene is TRBJ2-7, the V gene TRBV28; the D gene is possibly TRBD1 (6 bases). This CDR3 region has 16 residues. Trimming cost V 10 bases and J 0 bases, with 22 bases left between them. The germline CDR1 and CDR2 sequences are MDHEN and SYDVKM. CDR3 residues: CANRRPRGSRSYEQYF. For the CDR3, the DNA is TGTGCCAACAGACGTCCTAGGGGGAGCCGCTCCTACGAGCAGTACTTC.

This clonotype has more than one count but fewer than ten. At one end, the junction sequence differs from germline, possibly due to a read error. The rearrangement links TRBV28 to TRBJ2-7; 8 nucleotides line up with TRBD2. This CDR3 is built from 13 residues. The V gene's germline CDR1 is MDHEN and CDR2 SYDVKM. CDR3 DNA sequence: TGTGCCAGCAGTCCAAGCGGGAGCACCGAGGGGGACTTC. Protein product: CASSPSGSTEGDF.

A note on this clonotype: A clone one base away is much larger, so this may be a read error. The rearrangement links TRBV5-4 to TRBJ2-1; the D is unclear. Germline loops: CDR1 SGHNT, CDR2 YYREEE (reference sequence). V gave up 1 base and J gave up 8 bases, with 16 bases separating them. CDR3 size: 15 residues. CDR3 sequence reads: CASSLNWQAHDEQFF. CDR3 nucleotide sequence: TGTGCCAGCAGCTTGAATTGGCAGGCCCACGATGAGCAGTTCTTC.

This clonotype was counted a few times. The chain uses TRBV5-5 and TRBJ2-3; 7 bases align to TRBD1. The V gene's germline CDR1 is SGHKS and CDR2 YYEKEE (reference sequence). CDR3 size: 16 residues. The ends lost 0 bases at V and 10 bases at J; junction bases unmatched: 14. CDR3 protein: CASSLDLGQWWAPQYF. In nucleotides, the CDR3 is TGTGCCAGCAGCTTGGACCTGGGACAGTGGTGGGCGCCGCAGTATTTT.

Concerning this clonotype: A much larger clone lies a single base off, so this may be a read error. V and J are TRBV12-3 or TRBV12-4 and TRBJ1-1; 7 bases match TRBD1. The CDR3 is 13 amino acids. The trim removed 8 bases at V and 7 bases at J, leaving 10 bases unmatched. CDR3 region: CASGPRDRSEAFF. CDR3 in DNA: TGTGCCAGCGGTCCCCGGGACAGAAGTGAAGCTTTCTTT.

Regarding this clonotype: Just one base apart from a much larger clone, this may be a read error. This chain uses TRBV11-2 with TRBJ2-7, with a possible D match to TRBD2 (7 bases). CDR1 SGHAT and CDR2 FQNNGV come from the germline V gene. The CDR3 consists of 15 residues. V was clipped by 5 bases and J by 4 bases, with 18 bases between them. The CDR3 coding sequence is TGTGCCAGCAGCATAGGGGGGGGGGCCGGGTACGAGCAGTACTTC. This encodes CASSIGGGAGYEQYF. Full variable domain (outside the CDR3, taken from reference TRBV11-2 and TRBJ2-7): EAGVAQSPRYKIIEKRQSVAFWCNPISGHATLYWYQQILGQGPKLLIQFQNNGVVDDSQLPKDRFSAERLKGVDSTLKIQPAKLEDSAVYLCASSIGGGAGYEQYFGPGTRLTVT.

This chain uses TRBV12-3 or TRBV12-4 with TRBJ2-5, with TRBD1 as a possible D gene (5 bases). V lost 4 bases, J lost 5 bases, and 17 bases lay in between. The CDR3 has 15 residues. The CDR3, as DNA: TGTGCCAGCAGTTCCACCCAGGGATGCGCGGAGACCCAGTACTTC. It encodes CASSSTQGCAETQYF.

This clonotype has at least ten counts. This chain connects TRBV29-1 to TRBJ2-2; weak D call: TRBD1 (5 bases). The V gene lost 6 bases and the J gene lost 8 bases, with 7 bases spanning the gap. The germline CDR1 and CDR2 sequences are SQVTM and ANQGSEA. The CDR3 consists of 10 residues. The CDR3 DNA follows: TGCAGCGTGGGGCAGGGGGAGCTGTTTTTT. This codes for CSVGQGELFF.

This clonotype was observed a single time. In DNA, the CDR3 is TGTGCCAGCAGTTTTAGTGGGGGGTCATCCTACGAGCAGTACTTC. The encoded protein is CASSFSGGSSYEQYF. The chain employs TRBV7-9 and TRBJ2-7, with D perhaps matching TRBD2 (6 bases). Germline loops: CDR1 SEHNR, CDR2 FQNEAQ (reference sequence). The CDR3 spans 15 residues. V lost 6 bases to trimming and J lost 1 base, with 16 bases between them.

As regards this clonotype: A read error is possible here, since a much larger clone lies one base away. The V gene is TRBV29-1, the J gene TRBJ2-3; TRBD2 agrees at 7 bases. Germline V lookup: CDR1 SQVTM, CDR2 ANQGSEA. J gave up 14 bases and V 6 bases, and 8 bases lay outside the gene matches. This CDR3 is 10 amino acids long. DNA of the CDR3: TGCAGCGTCCCGGGACTACCCCGGTATTTT. It yields the protein CSVPGLPRYF.

Of note for this clonotype: A read error may explain this, as a much larger clone is one base away. The chain employs TRBV4-2 and TRBJ2-2; no firm D call. The CDR3 spans 14 residues. Germline V CDR1 and CDR2: LGHNA, YNFKEQ. CDR3 in amino acids: CTSSQDFLTGELFF. The CDR3 DNA reads as TGTACCAGCAGCCAAGATTTCCTCACCGGGGAGCTGTTTTTT.

This clonotype was observed a few times. The chain uses TRBV29-1 and TRBJ2-5; D is possibly TRBD1 or TRBD2 (5 bases each). The CDR3 runs 14 residues. V was clipped by 6 bases and J by 2 bases, with 16 bases between them. Per germline, CDR1 SQVTM and CDR2 ANQGSEA. The chain's CDR3 is CSVRDGAAQETQYF. The CDR3 DNA sequence: TGCAGCGTGAGGGACGGGGCGGCGCAAGAGACCCAGTACTTC.

Many counts were recorded for this clonotype. DNA for the CDR3: TGTGCCAGCAGTTTTAGCGGGAGGGTACTCAATGAGCAGTTCTTC. It specifies CASSFSGRVLNEQFF. The chain couples TRBV6-6 to TRBJ2-1; 11 bases map to TRBD2. V shed 4 bases and J 6 bases; nucleotides not matched to a gene: 5. This CDR3 is built from 15 residues. CDR1 and CDR2 (germline): MNHNY, SVGAGI (reference sequence).

Remarks on this clonotype: One end of the junction does not line up with germline, which may come from a read error. The chain couples TRBV29-1 to TRBJ2-5; 7 positions match TRBD1. The CDR3 covers 12 residues. Germline CDR1 and CDR2: SQVTM and ANQGSEA. CDR3 coding DNA: TGCAGCGTGGGACAGATCCAAGAGACCCAGTGCTTC. It yields the protein CSVGQIQETQCF.

This clonotype was picked up many times. The genes are TRBV4-1 and TRBJ2-1; 7 bases align to TRBD2. Germline CDR1 is MGHRA and CDR2 is YSYEKL. Germline trimming cut 1 base from V and 4 bases from J; bases unmatched to any gene: 4. The CDR3 has 15 amino acids. DNA for the CDR3: TGCGCCAGCAGCCAAGTTAGCGGGCCGTACAATGAGCAGTTCTTC. Its protein product is CASSQVSGPYNEQFF.

This clonotype was seen a few times. This chain connects TRBV6-1 to TRBJ2-5; 11 bases align to TRBD2. Losses at the gene ends were 5 bases for V and 5 bases for J; bases not matched to a gene: 4. Germline lookup yields CDR1 MNHNS and CDR2 SASEGT. The CDR3 runs 14 residues. The CDR3, as DNA: TGTGCCAGCAGTAGACTAGCGGGACGGGAGACCCAGTACTTC. Translating it yields CASSRLAGRETQYF.

The chain joins TRBV1 to TRBJ2-7. TRBV1 is given as a pseudogene. The CDR3 length is 16 residues. The CDR3 loop is CTSSQVSLLSRNEQYF. The CDR3 DNA is TGCACCAGCAGCCAAGTTTCCCTACTATCGCGCAATGAGCAGTACTTC.